This T cell receptor (beta chain) was identified in a study of cytomegalovirus exposure and HLA in healthy donors. Study findings and constraints: In a later analysis, several top co-occurrence clusters appeared linked to parvovirus B19, influenza, CMV and Epstein-Barr virus. In vitro checks showed that a few CMV-associated chains really do target CMV antigens. In a later analysis, V- and J-gene trimming of beta chains associated with a DCLRE1C missense variant, replicated independently.

Of note for this clone: What it binds is not known.

V was clipped by 1 base and J by 1 base; unmatched bases: 3. The CDR3 spans 14 residues. The V gene's germline CDR1 is GTSNPN and CDR2 SVGIG (reference sequence). Primers: 60 Vbeta forward and 13 Jbeta reverse. Using immunoSEQ multiplex PCR, the repertoire was profiled, and TCRdb retains in-frame clones only, with some absent. The sample contains about 150,000 clones, around 79% of which appear only once. The sequenced material came from PBMCs. The chain employs TRBV30 and TRBJ1-2, with 7 bases that match TRBD1. The TCR sequence derives from a man under 40 in good health and CMV-seropositive. In DNA, the CDR3 is TGTGCCTGGAGTGGGGGACAGCTTAACTATGGCTACACCTTC. Translated: CAWSGGQLNYGYTF.